The 12 T cell receptor beta chains listed next were all sequenced from one sample in a study of blood T cell repertoires in COVID-19. Measured with immunoSEQ multiplex PCR; TCRdb has only the in-frame clones, and not every one. The sample holds about 14,000 clones; 87% are singletons and the top ten take around 5.9%. The sample consisted of peripheral blood. The receptors shown here come from a human donor in a cohort sampled during active COVID-19.

V and J are TRBV24-1 and TRBJ2-1; 10 bases map to TRBD1. Unmatched junction bases numbered 6, after V lost 0 bases and J lost 8 bases. The CDR3 is made up of 16 amino acids. Germline V lookup: CDR1 KGHDR, CDR2 SFDVKD. CDR3 sequence: CATSDLAGQGQDEQFF. The CDR3 region has the DNA TGTGCCACCAGTGATTTGGCGGGACAGGGGCAGGATGAGCAGTTCTTC.

The chain is built from TRBV18 and TRBJ2-1, with 8 bases identical to TRBD1. The CDR3 extends over 15 amino acids. V shed 3 bases and J 4 bases; nucleotides not matched to a gene: 5. Germline V lookup: CDR1 KGHSH, CDR2 LQKENI. This CDR3 is CASSPVGQEYNEQFF. CDR3 sequence (DNA): TGTGCCAGCTCACCTGTGGGACAGGAGTACAATGAGCAGTTCTTC.

This chain uses TRBV11-2 with TRBJ2-3, with no clear D. Trimming pared 2 bases from V and 3 bases from J, leaving 9 bases between. This CDR3 region has 14 residues. Germline V gene data show CDR1 as SGHAT and CDR2 as FQNNGV. DNA for the CDR3: TGTGCCAGCAGCTTAACTTACTCGACAGATACGCAGTATTTT. Encoded protein: CASSLTYSTDTQYF.

The rearrangement joins TRBV5-8 to TRBJ2-5; the match to TRBD2 covers 9 bases. The CDR3 sequence is 20 residues long. J gave up 4 bases and V 1 base, and 20 bases lay outside the gene matches. Germline lookup yields CDR1 SGHTS and CDR2 YDEGEE. Here the CDR3 DNA reads TGTGCCAGCAGCTTGCTGTTGGATAGCGGGAGAAACGTCGCGCGAGAGACCCAGTACTTC. It specifies CASSLLLDSGRNVARETQYF.

The CDR3 sequence: CASSQDGGLAGIHEQYF. Written as DNA, the CDR3 is TGCGCCAGCAGCCAAGATGGGGGTCTAGCGGGAATCCACGAGCAGTACTTC. The rearrangement links TRBV4-1 to TRBJ2-7; 9 nucleotides agree with TRBD2. The CDR3 is 17 residues long. The germline V gene encodes CDR1 MGHRA and CDR2 YSYEKL. The J segment lost 5 bases and the V segment lost 0 bases, leaving 11 bases of the junction unmatched.

V usage is TRBV28 and J usage is TRBJ1-6; 7 bases are shared with TRBD1. Germline V lookup: CDR1 MDHEN, CDR2 SYDVKM. V was pared by 8 bases and J by 5 bases, with 9 bases of the junction left unmatched. This CDR3 comprises 15 residues. CDR3 in DNA: TGTGCCAGCTTATTTATGGGACAGAATAATTCACCCCTCCACTTT. It encodes CASLFMGQNNSPLHF.

The chain is built from TRBV5-5 and TRBJ2-2, with a tentative D call TRBD2 (6 bases). V lost 0 bases and J 4 bases, leaving 10 bases between the germline ends. Germline loops: CDR1 SGHKS, CDR2 YYEKEE (reference sequence). There are 15 residues in the CDR3. CDR3 residues: CASSLVGGGTGELFF. CDR3 nucleotides: TGTGCCAGCAGCTTGGTCGGGGGTGGCACCGGGGAGCTGTTTTTT.

This clone was detected only once. CDR3 bases: TGTGCCACCAGCAGGGGACTAGTCGGCTACGAGCAGTACTTC. It translates to CATSRGLVGYEQYF. The chain combines TRBV15 with TRBJ2-7; 8 positions agree with TRBD2. Germline V gives CDR1 LNHNV, CDR2 YYDKDF (reference sequence). This CDR3 has 14 amino acids. V was pared by 3 bases and J by 3 bases, with 4 bases of the junction left unmatched.

The chain employs TRBV4-3 and TRBJ1-4; no firm D call. CDR1 LGHNA and CDR2 YSLEER come from the germline V gene. Trimming cost V 0 bases and J 5 bases, with 10 bases left between them. The CDR3 runs 15 residues. The CDR3 loop reads CASSQEAEINEKLFF. CDR3 nucleotides: TGCGCCAGCAGCCAAGAGGCGGAAATCAATGAAAAACTGTTTTTT.

This sequence joins TRBV6-5 and TRBJ2-7; D gene ambiguous. Germline CDR1 is MNHEY and CDR2 is SVGAGI. The CDR3 has 14 residues. Trimming shortened V by 0 bases and J by 6 bases, and 12 bases separated the two germline ends. The CDR3 sequence is CASSYSSGSGEQYF. CDR3 in DNA: TGTGCCAGCAGTTACTCGAGTGGATCGGGCGAGCAGTACTTC.

The gene calls are TRBV9 and TRBJ1-3; possibly TRBD1 for D (6 bases). V dropped 4 bases and J dropped 0 bases, with 14 bases sitting between them. CDR3 length: 16 residues. Germline V gene lookup returns CDR1 SGDLS and CDR2 YYNGEE. In DNA, the CDR3 is TGTGCCAGCAGCAGGACAGCGAGTTTCTCTGGAAACACCATATATTTT. Residues: CASSRTASFSGNTIYF. The full variable domain, its missing parts supplied by reference TRBV9 and TRBJ1-3, is DSGVTQTPKHLITATGQRVTLRCSPRSGDLSVYWYQQSLDQGLQFLIQYYNGEERAKGNILERFSAQQFPDLHSELNLSSLELGDSALYFCASSRTASFSGNTIYFGEGSWLTVV.

This clone turned up a few times. The rearrangement joins TRBV15 to TRBJ1-1; possible D gene TRBD1, 6 bases. Germline CDR1 LNHNV, CDR2 YYDKDF (reference sequence). There are 14 residues in the CDR3. V was shortened by 0 bases and J by 7 bases, with 12 bases between the two germline ends. The CDR3 DNA reads TGTGCCACCAGCAGAGATCGAGGGACAATTGAAGCTTTCTTT. Encoded protein: CATSRDRGTIEAFF.